These T cell receptor beta chains were read from a single sample in a study of blood T cell repertoires in COVID-19. Here immunoSEQ multiplex PCR was the method, and the copy in TCRdb shows in-frame clones only, minus some. The sample records 200,000 to 250,000 clones, 70% to 90% being singletons. Sequenced sample: peripheral blood. These receptors were taken from a woman between 25 and 40 years old with COVID-19, enrolled during active disease. CDR3s include the opening cysteine and the closing phenylalanine or tryptophan. The D gene is left open where the match is weak. The size of a clone is reported for some rows only, either as once, few or many, or as a class for expanded clones.

j_call	d_call	clone_size	v_call	cdr3_aa	cdr3_nt
TRBJ1-1	-	-	TRBV2	CASRLEAGDTEAFF	TGTGCCAGCAGACTAGAGGCAGGGGACACTGAAGCTTTCTTT
TRBJ2-3	TRBD2	once	TRBV27	CASRGRASTDTQYF	TGTGCCAGCAGGGGGAGGGCCTCCACAGATACGCAGTATTTT
TRBJ1-5	-	-	TRBV13	CASSSGQVVQPQHF	TGTGCCAGCAGTTCCGGACAAGTTGTTCAGCCCCAGCATTTT
TRBJ1-5	TRBD1	many	TRBV19	CASSGTGGFQPQHF	TGTGCCAGTAGTGGGACAGGGGGCTTTCAGCCCCAGCATTTT
TRBJ1-2	TRBD1	-	TRBV4-3	CASSQGPGQGYGYTF	TGCGCCAGCAGCCAAGGGCCGGGACAGGGGTATGGCTACACCTTC
TRBJ2-3	-	-	TRBV5-1	CASSLAGFTDTQYF	TGCGCCAGCAGCTTGGCGGGATTTACAGATACGCAGTATTTT
TRBJ2-3	-	-	TRBV4-1	CASSQGPLEGNPDTQYF	TGCGCCAGCAGCCAAGGGCCCTTGGAGGGTAATCCAGATACGCAGTATTTT
TRBJ2-1	TRBD1	-	TRBV7-2	CASSSRGARGYNEQFF	TGTGCCAGCAGCTCCCGGGGAGCCAGGGGGTACAATGAGCAGTTCTTC
TRBJ2-1	TRBD1	-	TRBV7-6	CASSYRGYNEQFF	TGTGCCAGCAGTTACAGGGGCTACAATGAGCAGTTCTTC
TRBJ2-3	TRBD2	-	TRBV10-2	CASRRLAASTDTQYF	TGCGCCAGCAGGAGACTAGCGGCAAGCACAGATACGCAGTATTTT
TRBJ1-3	TRBD1	-	TRBV11-2	CASSRRGQGARGTIYF	TGTGCCAGCAGCCGCCGAGGACAGGGAGCCCGTGGCACCATATATTTT
TRBJ2-7	TRBD1	-	TRBV11-2	CASSLGVGQSYEQYF	TGTGCCAGCAGCTTGGGGGTGGGACAGTCCTACGAGCAGTACTTC
TRBJ1-5	TRBD1	few	TRBV6-2/TRBV6-3	CASSYGDRGTGQPQHF	TGTGCCAGCAGTTACGGGGACAGGGGGACGGGACAGCCCCAGCATTTT
TRBJ1-1	TRBD1	-	TRBV27	CASTPGGTGNTEAFF	TGTGCCAGCACCCCAGGAGGGACAGGGAACACTGAAGCTTTCTTT
TRBJ1-6	-	-	TRBV2	CASSELIGGSSPLHF	TGTGCCAGCAGTGAATTGATAGGGGGAAGCTCACCCCTCCACTTT
TRBJ2-1	-	-	TRBV24-1	CATKKGGNNEQFF	TGTGCCACCAAAAAGGGGGGGAACAATGAGCAGTTCTTC
TRBJ2-1	TRBD2	-	TRBV6-1	CASSDVIAGVGYGSEYEQFF	TGTGCCAGCAGTGATGTCATAGCGGGAGTGGGCTATGGTAGTGAGTATGAGCAGTTCTTC
TRBJ1-2	TRBD1	-	TRBV7-9	CASSKGTDRGYTF	TGTGCCAGCAGCAAAGGGACAGATCGCGGCTACACCTTC
TRBJ2-1	-	-	TRBV11-2	CASSSQRDTHNEQFF	TGTGCCAGCAGCTCTCAGCGGGACACCCACAATGAGCAGTTCTTC
TRBJ1-3	-	-	TRBV19	CASSPSGNTIYF	TGTGCCAGTAGTCCTTCTGGAAACACCATATATTTT
TRBJ1-3	TRBD1	-	TRBV5-1	CASSSQPRDRVFIREGDTIYF	TGCGCCAGCAGCTCACAACCCAGAGACAGGGTTTTTATCCGGGAGGGAGACACCATATATTTT
TRBJ1-4	TRBD1	-	TRBV9	CASSADRGREKLFF	TGTGCCAGCAGCGCGGACAGGGGGCGTGAAAAACTGTTTTTT
TRBJ2-1	-	-	TRBV7-9	CASSPIRTDASEQFF	TGTGCCAGCAGCCCGATTCGGACTGACGCAAGTGAGCAGTTCTTC
TRBJ2-6	TRBD1	-	TRBV7-8	CASSPRKTGGFSGANVLTF	TGTGCCAGCAGCCCGAGGAAGACAGGGGGCTTCTCTGGGGCCAACGTCCTGACTTTC
TRBJ2-3	-	-	TRBV7-9	CASSTGTVTDTQYF	TGTGCCAGCAGCACCGGGACTGTCACAGATACGCAGTATTTT
TRBJ1-5	-	-	TRBV19	CASTYGGGRAGNQPQHF	TGTGCCAGTACATATGGCGGGGGCAGGGCTGGCAATCAGCCCCAGCATTTT
TRBJ2-1	-	-	TRBV19	CASSTYNEQFF	TGTGCCAGTAGTACGTACAATGAGCAGTTCTTC
TRBJ1-1	-	-	TRBV27	CASSFGRGNTEAFF	TGTGCCAGCAGTTTCGGCAGGGGGAACACTGAAGCTTTCTTT
TRBJ2-1	-	once	TRBV30	CAWSLAVSSYNEQFF	TGTGCCTGGAGTTTAGCGGTGAGCTCCTACAATGAGCAGTTCTTC
TRBJ2-1	TRBD2	-	TRBV4-3	CASSQTSAYNEQFF	TGCGCCAGCAGCCAAACTAGCGCCTACAATGAGCAGTTCTTC
TRBJ2-6	-	once	TRBV28	CASSPLGEGVSGANVLTF	TGTGCCAGCAGTCCCCTTGGGGAGGGGGTCTCTGGGGCCAACGTCCTGACTTTC
TRBJ2-7	TRBD2	-	TRBV4-2	CASSQGETSGPYEQYF	TGTGCCAGCAGCCAAGGGGAAACTAGCGGGCCCTACGAGCAGTACTTC
TRBJ2-6	-	-	TRBV6-5	CASSSRTGSGANVLTF	TGTGCCAGCAGTTCCCGAACAGGGTCTGGGGCCAACGTCCTGACTTTC
TRBJ1-6	-	-	TRBV27	CASSLLQQGNSPLHF	TGTGCCAGCAGTTTATTGCAACAGGGAAATTCACCCCTCCACTTT
TRBJ1-1	TRBD1	-	TRBV7-9	CASSFPGQFTEAFF	TGTGCCAGCAGCTTCCCGGGACAGTTCACTGAAGCTTTCTTT
TRBJ1-1	-	few	TRBV10-1	CASSQGLNTEAFF	TGCGCCAGTTCACAGGGATTGAACACTGAAGCTTTCTTT
TRBJ2-3	-	-	TRBV13	CASSLGDRDLTDTQYF	TGTGCCAGCAGCTTAGGTGACAGAGACTTAACAGATACGCAGTATTTT
TRBJ2-1	-	-	TRBV4-3	CASSQDIRPLGHEQFF	TGCGCCAGCAGCCAAGATATAAGACCGCTGGGCCATGAGCAGTTCTTC
TRBJ2-7	TRBD1	-	TRBV24-1	CATSDLGDRGGEQYF	TGTGCCACCAGTGATTTGGGGGACAGGGGGGGCGAGCAGTACTTC
TRBJ1-3	-	-	TRBV19	CASRPGGTGNTIYF	TGTGCCAGTAGGCCCGGAGGGACCGGAAACACCATATATTTT
TRBJ1-5	-	few	TRBV6-2/TRBV6-3	CASSVSFLLNQPQHF	TGTGCCAGCAGTGTATCATTTCTACTCAATCAGCCCCAGCATTTT
TRBJ2-1	-	-	TRBV6-1	CASSELTSSYNEQFF	TGTGCCAGCAGTGAATTGACTAGTTCCTACAATGAGCAGTTCTTC
TRBJ2-7	TRBD2	-	TRBV5-8	CASSPQLAGAISSYEQYF	TGTGCCAGCAGCCCCCAGCTAGCGGGGGCCATAAGCTCCTACGAGCAGTACTTC
TRBJ1-2	TRBD1	few	TRBV18	CASSRGQDYGYTF	TGTGCCAGCTCACGGGGACAGGACTATGGCTACACCTTC
TRBJ1-1	-	-	TRBV11-3	CASSPEVGRAAEAFF	TGTGCCAGCAGCCCCGAGGTGGGCAGGGCGGCTGAAGCTTTCTTT
TRBJ2-2	TRBD1	-	TRBV6-5	CASSYEGARYTGELFF	TGTGCCAGCAGTTACGAGGGGGCCAGGTACACCGGGGAGCTGTTTTTT
TRBJ2-4	-	-	TRBV29-1	CSVDHRTGSKNIQYF	TGCAGCGTTGACCACCGGACGGGGTCCAAAAACATTCAGTACTTC